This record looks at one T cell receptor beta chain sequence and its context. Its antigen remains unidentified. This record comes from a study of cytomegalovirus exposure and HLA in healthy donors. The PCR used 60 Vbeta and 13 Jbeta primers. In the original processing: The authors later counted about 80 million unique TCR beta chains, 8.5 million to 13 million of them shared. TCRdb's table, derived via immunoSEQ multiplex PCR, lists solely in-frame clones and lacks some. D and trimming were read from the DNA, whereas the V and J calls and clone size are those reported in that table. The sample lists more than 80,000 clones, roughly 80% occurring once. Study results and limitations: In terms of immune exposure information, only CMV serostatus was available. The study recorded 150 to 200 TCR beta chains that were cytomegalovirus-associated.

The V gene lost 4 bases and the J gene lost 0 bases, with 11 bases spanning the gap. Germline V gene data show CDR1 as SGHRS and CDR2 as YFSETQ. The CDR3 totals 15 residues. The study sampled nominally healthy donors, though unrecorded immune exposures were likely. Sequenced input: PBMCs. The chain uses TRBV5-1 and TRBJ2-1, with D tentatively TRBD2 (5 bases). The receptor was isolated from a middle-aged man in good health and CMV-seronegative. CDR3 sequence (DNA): TGCGCCAGCAGCGGTTTACGGGACTCCTACAATGAGCAGTTCTTC. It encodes CASSGLRDSYNEQFF.